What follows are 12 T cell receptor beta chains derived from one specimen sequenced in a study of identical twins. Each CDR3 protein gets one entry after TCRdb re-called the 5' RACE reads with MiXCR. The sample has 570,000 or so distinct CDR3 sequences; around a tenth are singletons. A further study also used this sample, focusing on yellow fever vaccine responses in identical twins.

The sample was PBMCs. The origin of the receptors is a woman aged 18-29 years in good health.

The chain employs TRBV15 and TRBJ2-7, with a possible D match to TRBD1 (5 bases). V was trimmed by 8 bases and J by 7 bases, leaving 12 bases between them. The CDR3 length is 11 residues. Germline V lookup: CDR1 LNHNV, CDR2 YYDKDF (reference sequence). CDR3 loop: CATGHLREQYF. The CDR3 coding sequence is TGTGCCACCGGACATCTCAGAGAGCAGTACTTC.

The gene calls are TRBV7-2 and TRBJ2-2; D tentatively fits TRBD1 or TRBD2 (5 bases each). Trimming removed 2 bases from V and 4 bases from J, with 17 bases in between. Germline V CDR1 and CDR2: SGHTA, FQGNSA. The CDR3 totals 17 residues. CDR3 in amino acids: CASSLQGVGIATGELFF. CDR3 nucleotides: TGTGCCAGCAGCTTACAGGGAGTCGGGATAGCCACCGGGGAGCTGTTTTTT.

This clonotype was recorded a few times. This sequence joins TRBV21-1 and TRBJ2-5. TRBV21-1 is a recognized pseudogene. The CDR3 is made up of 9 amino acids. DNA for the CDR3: TGTGCCACCGTACGGGCCCAGTACTTC. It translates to CATVRAQYF.

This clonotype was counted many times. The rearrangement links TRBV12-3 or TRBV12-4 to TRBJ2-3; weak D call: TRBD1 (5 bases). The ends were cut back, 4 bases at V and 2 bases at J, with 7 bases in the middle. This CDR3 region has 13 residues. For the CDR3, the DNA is TGTGCCAGCAGTTCCGGACACACAGATACGCAGTATTTT. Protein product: CASSSGHTDTQYF.

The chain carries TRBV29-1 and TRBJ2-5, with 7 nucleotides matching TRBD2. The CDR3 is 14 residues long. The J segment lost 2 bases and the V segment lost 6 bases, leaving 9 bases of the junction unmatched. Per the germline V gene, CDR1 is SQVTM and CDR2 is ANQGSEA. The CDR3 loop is CSVPSGDLQETQYF. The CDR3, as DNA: TGCAGCGTCCCAAGCGGGGACCTACAAGAGACCCAGTACTTC.

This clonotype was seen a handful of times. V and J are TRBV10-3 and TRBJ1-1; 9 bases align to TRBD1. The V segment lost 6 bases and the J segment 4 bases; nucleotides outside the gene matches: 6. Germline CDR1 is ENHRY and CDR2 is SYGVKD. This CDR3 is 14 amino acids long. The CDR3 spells CAIRPGQGSTEAFF. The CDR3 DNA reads TGTGCCATCAGGCCGGGACAGGGAAGCACTGAAGCTTTCTTT.

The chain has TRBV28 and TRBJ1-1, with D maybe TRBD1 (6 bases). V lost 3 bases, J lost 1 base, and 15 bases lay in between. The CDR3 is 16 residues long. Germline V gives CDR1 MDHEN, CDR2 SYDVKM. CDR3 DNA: TGTGCCAGCAGTTTCGCCGGAGGGGGGAGGAACACTGAAGCTTTCTTT. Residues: CASSFAGGGRNTEAFF.

CDR3 in amino acids: CASSYSRDGGSAGAFYEQFF. In DNA, the CDR3 is TGTGCCAGCAGTTACTCACGGGACGGCGGGTCAGCGGGAGCATTCTATGAGCAGTTCTTC. J is TRBJ2-1 and V is TRBV6-2 or TRBV6-3; 8 bases agree with TRBD2. This CDR3 contains 20 residues. CDR1 is MNHEY and CDR2 is SVGEGT in the germline V gene. V shed 0 bases and J 8 bases; nucleotides not matched to a gene: 21.

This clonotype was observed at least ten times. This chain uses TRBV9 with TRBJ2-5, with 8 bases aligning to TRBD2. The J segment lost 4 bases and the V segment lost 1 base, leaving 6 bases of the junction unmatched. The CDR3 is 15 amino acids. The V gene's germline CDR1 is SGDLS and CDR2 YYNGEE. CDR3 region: CASSVRRGAGETQYF. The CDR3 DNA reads TGTGCCAGCAGCGTAAGGCGGGGGGCAGGAGAGACCCAGTACTTC.

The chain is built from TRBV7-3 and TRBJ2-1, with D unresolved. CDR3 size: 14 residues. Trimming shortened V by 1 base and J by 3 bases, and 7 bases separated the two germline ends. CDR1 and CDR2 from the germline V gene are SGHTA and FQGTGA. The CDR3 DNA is TGTGCCAGCAGCTTAATTGGAGTCTACAATGAGCAGTTCTTC. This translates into CASSLIGVYNEQFF.

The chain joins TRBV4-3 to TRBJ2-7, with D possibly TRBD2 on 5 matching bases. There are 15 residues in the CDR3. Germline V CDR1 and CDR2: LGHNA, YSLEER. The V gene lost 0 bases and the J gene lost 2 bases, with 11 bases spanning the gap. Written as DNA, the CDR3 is TGCGCCAGCAGCCAAGAAGGCGTAGCGACCTACGAGCAGTACTTC. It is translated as CASSQEGVATYEQYF.

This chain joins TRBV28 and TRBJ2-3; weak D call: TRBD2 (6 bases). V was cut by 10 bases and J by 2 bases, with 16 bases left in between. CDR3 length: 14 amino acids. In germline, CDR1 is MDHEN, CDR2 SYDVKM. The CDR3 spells CATGTLSSTDTQYF. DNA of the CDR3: TGTGCCACCGGGACTCTAAGTTCCACAGATACGCAGTATTTT. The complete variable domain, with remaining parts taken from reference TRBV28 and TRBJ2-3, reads DVKVTQSSRYLVKRTGEKVFLECVQDMDHENMFWYRQDPGLGLRLIYFSYDVKMKEKGDIPEGYSVSREKKERFSLILESASTNQTSMYLCATGTLSSTDTQYFGPGTRLTVL.